The text below deals with one T cell receptor (beta chain). This CDR3 has 13 residues. In germline, CDR1 is ENHRY, CDR2 SYGVKD. V was clipped by 6 bases and J by 8 bases, with 16 bases between them. These data belong to a study of cytotoxic CD8 clonotypes in ibrutinib-treated CLL. Generated by immunoSEQ multiplex PCR, the TCRdb table keeps only in-frame clones and is missing some. Of 250,000 to 350,000 clones in the sample, around 76% were seen once. The clonotype was recovered from a human donor with chronic lymphocytic leukemia. This material consisted of PBMCs, taken at disease progression, from a patient treated with ibrutinib. This rearrangement joins TRBV10-3 to TRBJ1-2; D is undetermined. CDR3 nucleotide sequence: TGTGCCATCAGCGAAGTGGATGGATTCGGCTACACCTTC. It is translated as CAISEVDGFGYTF.